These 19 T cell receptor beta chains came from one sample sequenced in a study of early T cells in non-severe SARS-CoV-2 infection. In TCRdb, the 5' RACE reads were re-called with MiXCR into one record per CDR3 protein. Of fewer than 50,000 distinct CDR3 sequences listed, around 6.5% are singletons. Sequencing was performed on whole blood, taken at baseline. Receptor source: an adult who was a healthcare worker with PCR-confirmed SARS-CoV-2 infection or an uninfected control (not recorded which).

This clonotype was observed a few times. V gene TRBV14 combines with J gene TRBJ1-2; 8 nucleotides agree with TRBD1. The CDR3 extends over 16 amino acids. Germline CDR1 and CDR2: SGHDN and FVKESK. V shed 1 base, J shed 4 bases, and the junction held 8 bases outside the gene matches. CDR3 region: CASSQGDRRLVYGYTF. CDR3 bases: TGTGCCAGCAGCCAAGGGGACAGGAGGTTGGTCTATGGCTACACCTTC. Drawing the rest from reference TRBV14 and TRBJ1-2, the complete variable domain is EAGVTQFPSHSVIEKGQTVTLRCDPISGHDNLYWYRRVMGKEIKFLLHFVKESKQDESGMPNNRFLAERTGGTYSTLKVQPAELEDSGVYFCASSQGDRRLVYGYTFGSGTRLTVV.

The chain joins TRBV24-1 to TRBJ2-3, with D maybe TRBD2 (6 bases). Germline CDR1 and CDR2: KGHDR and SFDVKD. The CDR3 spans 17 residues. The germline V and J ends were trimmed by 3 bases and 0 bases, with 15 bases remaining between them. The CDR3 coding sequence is TGTGCCACCAGTGATCGTACTAGCCCTACTAGCACAGATACGCAGTATTTT. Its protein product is CATSDRTSPTSTDTQYF.

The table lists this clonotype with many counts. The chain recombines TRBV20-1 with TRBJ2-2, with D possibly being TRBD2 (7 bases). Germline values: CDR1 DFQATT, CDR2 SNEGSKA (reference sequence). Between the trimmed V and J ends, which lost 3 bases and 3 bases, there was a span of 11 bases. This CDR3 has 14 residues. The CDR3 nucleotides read TGCAGTGCTAGTCGGGGGGCTGACACCGGGGAGCTGTTTTTT. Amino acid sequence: CSASRGADTGELFF.

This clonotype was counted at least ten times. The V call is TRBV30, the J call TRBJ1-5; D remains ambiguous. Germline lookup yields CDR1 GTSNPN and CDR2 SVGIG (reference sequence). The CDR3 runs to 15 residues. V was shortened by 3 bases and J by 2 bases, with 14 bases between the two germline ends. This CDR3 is CAWRPGLLGNQPQHF. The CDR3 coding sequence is TGTGCCTGGAGGCCCGGGTTGTTGGGCAATCAGCCCCAGCATTTT.

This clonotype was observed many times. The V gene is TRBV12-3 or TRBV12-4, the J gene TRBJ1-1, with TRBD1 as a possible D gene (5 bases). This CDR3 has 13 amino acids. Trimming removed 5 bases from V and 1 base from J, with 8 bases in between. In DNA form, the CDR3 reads TGTGCCAGCAGTCAGACAGCGAACACTGAAGCTTTCTTT. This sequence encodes CASSQTANTEAFF.

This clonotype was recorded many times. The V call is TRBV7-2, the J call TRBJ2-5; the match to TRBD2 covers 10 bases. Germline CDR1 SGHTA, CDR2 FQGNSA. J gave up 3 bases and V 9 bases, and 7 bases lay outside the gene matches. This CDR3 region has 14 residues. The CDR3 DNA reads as TGTGCCAGTTCCGCTAGCGGGGGTAAAGAGACCCAGTACTTC. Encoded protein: CASSASGGKETQYF.

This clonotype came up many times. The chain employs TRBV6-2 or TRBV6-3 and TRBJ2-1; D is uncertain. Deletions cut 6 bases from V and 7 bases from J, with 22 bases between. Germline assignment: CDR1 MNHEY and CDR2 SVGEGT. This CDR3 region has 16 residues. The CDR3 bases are TGTGCCAGCAGACCCTTAGGAGCATCAACAAATAATGAGCAGTTCTTC. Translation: CASRPLGASTNNEQFF.

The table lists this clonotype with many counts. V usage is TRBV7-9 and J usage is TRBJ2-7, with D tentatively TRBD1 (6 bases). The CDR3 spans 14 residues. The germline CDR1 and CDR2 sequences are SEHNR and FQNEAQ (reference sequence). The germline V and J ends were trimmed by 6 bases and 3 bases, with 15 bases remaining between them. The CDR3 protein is CASSPGTGFYEQYF. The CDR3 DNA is TGTGCCAGCAGTCCCGGTACAGGGTTCTACGAGCAGTACTTC.

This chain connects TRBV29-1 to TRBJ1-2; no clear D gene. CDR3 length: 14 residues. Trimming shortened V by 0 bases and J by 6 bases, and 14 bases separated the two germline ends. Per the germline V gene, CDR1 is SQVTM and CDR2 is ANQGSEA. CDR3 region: CSVEESFGGNGYTF. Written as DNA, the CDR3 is TGCAGCGTTGAAGAATCGTTCGGAGGGAATGGCTACACCTTC.

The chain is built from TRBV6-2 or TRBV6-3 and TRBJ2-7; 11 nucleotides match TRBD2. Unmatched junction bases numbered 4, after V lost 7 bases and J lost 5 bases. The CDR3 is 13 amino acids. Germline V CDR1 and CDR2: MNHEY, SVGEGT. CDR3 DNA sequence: TGTGCCAGCACGGGACTAGCGGACCACGAGCAGTACTTC. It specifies CASTGLADHEQYF.

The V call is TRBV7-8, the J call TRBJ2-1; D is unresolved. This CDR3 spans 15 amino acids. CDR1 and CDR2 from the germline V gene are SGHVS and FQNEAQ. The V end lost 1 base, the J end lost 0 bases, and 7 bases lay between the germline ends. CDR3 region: CASSLEAVSYNEQFF. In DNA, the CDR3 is TGTGCCAGCAGCTTAGAGGCAGTCTCCTACAATGAGCAGTTCTTC.

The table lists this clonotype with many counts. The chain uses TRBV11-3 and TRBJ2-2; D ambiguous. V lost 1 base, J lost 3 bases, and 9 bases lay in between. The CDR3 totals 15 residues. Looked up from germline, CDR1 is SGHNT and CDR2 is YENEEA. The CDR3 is CASSLAGLDTGELFF. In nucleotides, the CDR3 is TGTGCCAGCAGCTTAGCCGGGTTGGACACCGGGGAGCTGTTTTTT.

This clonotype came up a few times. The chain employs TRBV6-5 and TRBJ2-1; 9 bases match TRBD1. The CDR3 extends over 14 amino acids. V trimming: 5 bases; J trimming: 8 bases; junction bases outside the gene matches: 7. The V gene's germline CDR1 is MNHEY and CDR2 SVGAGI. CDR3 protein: CASSQDRGLDEQFF. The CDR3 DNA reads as TGTGCCAGCAGTCAGGACAGGGGTTTGGATGAGCAGTTCTTC.

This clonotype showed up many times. The CDR3: CSARELAGSPYEQYF. The CDR3, as DNA: TGCAGTGCTAGAGAACTTGCAGGGTCGCCCTACGAGCAGTACTTC. The rearrangement joins TRBV20-1 to TRBJ2-7; possible D gene TRBD1, 5 bases. Trimming cost V 0 bases and J 2 bases, with 14 bases left between them. Germline V gives CDR1 DFQATT, CDR2 SNEGSKA (reference sequence). This CDR3 is 15 amino acids long.

CDR3: CASSVTGGTGYTF. The CDR3 DNA is TGTGCCAGCAGCGTCACAGGGGGAACGGGCTACACCTTC. The chain uses TRBV9 and TRBJ1-2, with TRBD1 matching 8 bases. The V segment lost 2 bases and the J segment 8 bases; nucleotides outside the gene matches: 5. Germline loops: CDR1 SGDLS, CDR2 YYNGEE. The CDR3 has 13 amino acids.

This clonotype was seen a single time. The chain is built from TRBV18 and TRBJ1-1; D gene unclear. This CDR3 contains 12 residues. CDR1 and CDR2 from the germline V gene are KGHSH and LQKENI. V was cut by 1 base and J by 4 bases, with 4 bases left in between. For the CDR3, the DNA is TGTGCCAGCTCACCACAGGGCACTGAAGCTTTCTTT. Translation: CASSPQGTEAFF. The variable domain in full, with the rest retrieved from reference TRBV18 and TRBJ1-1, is NAGVMQNPRHLVRRRGQEARLRCSPMKGHSHVYWYRQLPEEGLKFMVYLQKENIIDESGMPKERFSAEFPKEGPSILRIQQVVRGDSAAYFCASSPQGTEAFFGQGTRLTVV.

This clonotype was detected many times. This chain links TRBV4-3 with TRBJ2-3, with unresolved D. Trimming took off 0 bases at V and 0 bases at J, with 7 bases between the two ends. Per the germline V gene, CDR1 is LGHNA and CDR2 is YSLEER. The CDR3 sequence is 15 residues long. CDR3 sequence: CASSQDSFSTDTQYF. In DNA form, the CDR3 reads TGCGCCAGCAGCCAAGATTCCTTTAGCACAGATACGCAGTATTTT.

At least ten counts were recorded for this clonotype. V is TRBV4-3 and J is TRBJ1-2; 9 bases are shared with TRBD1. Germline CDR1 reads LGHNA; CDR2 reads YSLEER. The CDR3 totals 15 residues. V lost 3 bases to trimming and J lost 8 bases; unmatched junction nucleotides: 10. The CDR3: CASSHRDRDARGYTF. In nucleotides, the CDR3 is TGCGCCAGCAGCCACCGGGACAGGGACGCGAGGGGCTACACCTTC.

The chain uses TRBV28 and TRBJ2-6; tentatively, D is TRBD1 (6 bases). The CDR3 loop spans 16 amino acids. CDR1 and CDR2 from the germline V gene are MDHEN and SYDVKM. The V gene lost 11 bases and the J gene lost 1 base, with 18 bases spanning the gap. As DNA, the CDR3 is TGTGCCTCAAGGGACATAATCCCGTCTGGGGCCAACGTCCTGACTTTC. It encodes CASRDIIPSGANVLTF.